This T cell receptor (beta chain) was obtained from a study of cytomegalovirus exposure and HLA in healthy donors. Study-wide context: The same platform used for the 666 first-cohort repertoires was also used for the 120 or so validation repertoires, as a later analysis reported.

Broader study findings: The listing of 150 to 200 TCR beta chains classed them as cytomegalovirus-associated. The classifier reportedly diagnosed cytomegalovirus status with high sensitivity and specificity. A few chains linked to CMV were shown in vitro to be specific for CMV antigens.

CDR3 length equals 14 residues. The germline CDR1 and CDR2 sequences are SGHNT and YENEEA. V lost 9 bases, J lost 7 bases, and 19 bases lay in between. Concerning this clone itself: What it binds is unknown.

The assay was immunoSEQ multiplex PCR, and TCRdb's table has in-frame clones only and misses some. The table lists about 180,000 clones, just under 90% of them singletons. Material for sequencing was PBMCs. The TCR originated in a woman aged 30 to 39 in good health and CMV-seronegative. V and J are TRBV11-3 and TRBJ2-1, with D possibly matching TRBD2 (7 bases). CDR3 in amino acids: CASSNRGAGNEQFF. CDR3 nucleotide sequence: TGTGCCAGTAGCAATCGGGGGGCGGGAAATGAGCAGTTCTTC. Filled out from reference TRBV11-3 and TRBJ2-1, the complete variable domain reads EAGVVQSPRYKIIEKKQPVAFWCNPISGHNTLYWYLQNLGQGPELLIRYENEEAVDDSQLPKDRFSAERLKGVDSTLKIQPAELGDSAVYLCASSNRGAGNEQFFGPGTRLTVL.